A selection of T cell receptor beta chains follows, all from one sample in a study of cytomegalovirus exposure and HLA in healthy donors. The data were produced by immunoSEQ multiplex PCR, yet TCRdb's version contains in-frame clones alone and is incomplete. The sample has some 120,000 clones; 80% are singletons. What was sequenced was PBMCs. The receptors originated from a man younger than 40 in good health and CMV-seronegative. CDR3s include the opening cysteine and the closing phenylalanine or tryptophan. D genes are given only for firm matches. Size tells how often a clone was seen (once, few, many) or the class of an expanded clone, and some rows leave it out.

v_call	j_call	d_call	clone_size	cdr3_nt	cdr3_aa
TRBV5-6	TRBJ2-7	.	.	TGTGCCAGCAGCTTGGGCGCGGGAAATCGGAACGAGCAGTACTTC	CASSLGAGNRNEQYF
TRBV27	TRBJ1-2	.	.	TGTGCCAGCAGTTCCGGTCATGGCTACACCTTC	CASSSGHGYTF
TRBV19	TRBJ2-6	TRBD1	.	TGTGCCAGTGGCGCCCCTCCGGGACAGGGCCTTTCTGGGGCCAACGTCCTGACTTTC	CASGAPPGQGLSGANVLTF
TRBV27	TRBJ1-5	.	once	TGTGCCAGCAGTTTATGGGGCAGGAGCAATCAGCCCCAGCATTTT	CASSLWGRSNQPQHF
TRBV15	TRBJ2-1	TRBD2	.	TGTGCCACCAGGGGGAGCGGGAGGGCCTTCTACAATGAGCAGTTCTTC	CATRGSGRAFYNEQFF
TRBV10-2	TRBJ2-3	.	.	TGCGCCAGCAAGACAGTAAGGACGCGGCTGAACACAGATACGCAGTATTTT	CASKTVRTRLNTDTQYF
TRBV28	TRBJ2-7	.	.	TGTGCCAGCAGTTTAGGGGCCTCCTACGAGCAGTACTTC	CASSLGASYEQYF
TRBV5-6	TRBJ2-2	.	.	TGTGCCAGCAGCACCGGGACTGCAGCCAACACCGGGGAGCTGTTTTTT	CASSTGTAANTGELFF
TRBV19	TRBJ2-7	.	.	TGTGCCAGTAGTATCGTGGTGGGAGGCGAGCAGTACTTC	CASSIVVGGEQYF
TRBV9	TRBJ2-6	.	.	TGTGCCAGCAGCGTAGGGAGCGGCTCTGGGGCCAACGTCCTGACTTTC	CASSVGSGSGANVLTF
TRBV25-1	TRBJ2-1	TRBD2	.	TGTGCCAGCAGAACTAGCGGGAGGGTCTTTTCCAATGAGCAGTTCTTC	CASRTSGRVFSNEQFF
TRBV6-5	TRBJ1-1	TRBD1	.	TGTGCCAGCAGGACTACCTCGACAGGGTCCACTGAAGCTTTCTTT	CASRTTSTGSTEAFF
TRBV6-5	TRBJ2-1	.	.	TGTGCCAGCAGGAGCGTAAGCTCCTACAATGAGCAGTTCTTC	CASRSVSSYNEQFF
TRBV6-5	TRBJ1-4	.	.	TGTGCCAGCAGTTACGCCGCAGGGGCAACTAATGAAAAACTGTTTTTT	CASSYAAGATNEKLFF
TRBV28	TRBJ1-1	.	.	TGTGCCAGCAGTTTAGGAGGGGCTGAAGCTTTCTTT	CASSLGGAEAFF
TRBV4-3	TRBJ2-7	TRBD2	.	TGCGCCAGCAGCCAAGATCCCCCCCATAGCGGGAGGTTGTACGAGCAGTACTTC	CASSQDPPHSGRLYEQYF
TRBV16	TRBJ2-5	TRBD1	.	TGTGCCAGCAGCCAGTTTCAGGGGGCGCGAGAGACCCAGTACTTC	CASSQFQGARETQYF
TRBV4-3	TRBJ2-2	TRBD1	.	TGCGCCAGCAGCCAAGGGAGCCACAGGGGGCTGACCGGGGAGCTGTTTTTT	CASSQGSHRGLTGELFF
TRBV11-2	TRBJ2-1	.	once	TGTGCCAGCAGCTTCTTCTTCCAGGAGGCGGGATGGATTTACAATGAGCAGTTCTTC	CASSFFFQEAGWIYNEQFF
TRBV19	TRBJ2-5	TRBD2	.	TGTGCCAGTAACCGGACTAGCGGGAGGCAAGAGACCCAGTACTTC	CASNRTSGRQETQYF
TRBV6-5	TRBJ2-5	.	.	TGTGCCAGCAGACAGGGTGTCCGGGAGACCCAGTACTTC	CASRQGVRETQYF
TRBV7-9	TRBJ1-4	.	.	TGTGCCAGCAGCTTAGGGGCCCTCAGGGATGAAAAACTGTTTTTT	CASSLGALRDEKLFF
TRBV27	TRBJ1-5	TRBD1	.	TGTGCCAGCAGCCCCGGGACAGGGGGGTCCGGGCAGCCCCAGCATTTT	CASSPGTGGSGQPQHF
TRBV6-5	TRBJ1-4	.	.	TGTGCCAGCAGGTTAGGGGTATATGAAAAACTGTTTTTT	CASRLGVYEKLFF
TRBV28	TRBJ1-1	.	.	TGTGTCACAGGGTCCATTTCCGGACGGGACACTGAAGCTTTCTTT	CVTGSISGRDTEAFF
TRBV29-1	TRBJ2-3	TRBD1	.	TGCAGCGTTCCGGACAGGGGGGCAGATACGCAGTATTTT	CSVPDRGADTQYF
TRBV6-5	TRBJ1-5	.	.	TGTGCCAGCAGTCTAGACGCTGCGGGTAATCAGCCCCAGCATTTT	CASSLDAAGNQPQHF
TRBV29-1	TRBJ1-2	.	few	TGCAGCGTTGAAGATCTCAAAGAGTACTATGGCTACACCTTC	CSVEDLKEYYGYTF
TRBV4-1	TRBJ2-2	.	few	TGCGCCAGCAGCCAAACGGGAGTCACCGGGGAGCTGTTTTTT	CASSQTGVTGELFF
TRBV6-6	TRBJ2-1	.	once	TGTGCCAGCAGTTACCCCCACAGGGAGATCAATGAGCAGTTCTTC	CASSYPHREINEQFF
TRBV5-1	TRBJ2-7	TRBD2	.	TGCGCCAGCAGCTTGGTTCCGGGAGGGTTATACGAGCAGTACTTC	CASSLVPGGLYEQYF
TRBV6-1	TRBJ2-7	TRBD1	.	TGTGCCAGCAGTCCCCCCGAGGGACAGGGAAGGGAGCAGTACTTC	CASSPPEGQGREQYF